A single T cell receptor (beta chain) is shown here with its context. The antigen it binds to is not known. Base qualities are not recorded, but no much larger clone differs from it by a single base. TCRbeta repertoires were sequenced from genomic DNA with the immunoSEQ hsTCRB assay version 4 in survey mode. Genomic DNA was diluted to roughly 9.3 ng/uL, and up to roughly 1 ug per sample was used for TCRbeta sequencing. The original methods were these. TCRbeta data were analyzed in ImmunoSeq Analyzer 3.0, with diversity computed on productive nucleotide rearrangements. The improved Chao index was used to estimate lower-bound TCR diversity, and the Gini coefficient was used to estimate clonality using the Immunarch R package. Different nucleotide rearrangements encoding the same CDR3beta amino acid sequence were counted as distinct clonotypes. Differential abundance analysis found TCRbeta sequences that were significantly enriched in antigen-responding cells compared with anti-CD3/anti-CD28-activated cells. Using predicted peptide-MHC specificity as the basis, GLIPH2 grouped TCRs into clusters, both for each participant individually and for the merged data sets that combined participants. TCRdb provides this immuneACCESS table in a form limited to in-frame rearrangements. Some clones are lacking; in checked studies, under half of them reflect an unresolved V gene, and why the rest are absent is not known. The V and J calls and clone size were taken over from that table, and D and trimming were inferred from the DNA. The sample data list tens of thousands of clones, and about 69% of these were observed just once. More than 1.5% of the sample comes from the top ten.

The CDR3 covers 17 residues, taking in both the cysteine and the phenylalanine. Solely the CDR3 DNA is kept, with 51 bases framed from the first base. V loses 0 bases of germline sequence and J loses 5 bases, and the interval between the two ends is 16 bases. CDR1 is given as LNHNV and CDR2 as YYDKDF, both from the germline V gene (reference sequence). The entry originates in a study of persistence of HIV-infected CD4 T cells (dated by TCRdb to about 2020). Concerning the study at large: CMV- and HIV-1 Gag-responding CD4+ T cells were isolated from ART-treated individuals so that antigen-driven clonal expansion of HIV-1-infected cells could be examined. Peripheral blood samples of up to about 200 mL were obtained at multiple time points, with the exception of two participants, for whom leukapheresis was performed at a single time point. The TCR cluster analysis across participants included roughly 8 participants for CMV and six or seven participants for Gag. TCRbeta sequencing assessed the clonality of all cells in each sorted population, while proviral sequencing assessed the clonality of infected cells. The median time the participants had spent on suppressive ART was approximately eight years.

Study-level results and caveats: Degenerate expanded CDR3beta sequences were enriched in antigen-responding cells, suggesting convergent selection of CD4+ responses to CMV and Gag. Significantly lower TCRbeta richness was observed in CMV- and Gag-responding cells than in anti-CD3/anti-CD28-responding cells, and higher oligoclonality was observed in CMV-responding cells than in CD3/CD28-stimulated and Gag-responding cells. Only a small number of individuals took part in the study, and the range of antigens tested was limited. Restriction of bulk TCR analyses to the rare CMV-responding cells that actually carried HIV-1 proviruses was not possible. A correlation was observed between TCR oligoclonality and proviral oligoclonality within the same sorted populations.

The treatment or condition label, as the study defines it: suppressive antiretroviral therapy. Cells were stimulated with a pool of overlapping HIV-1 Gag 15-mer peptides at about 1 ug per peptide per mL. Nonresponding CD40L-negative CD69-negative CD45RO-high memory CD4+ T cells were sorted as memory populations depleted of antigen-responding cells. Participants were HIV-1-infected adults who started suppressive ART during chronic infection. Plasma HIV-1 RNA had been undetectable (below 50 copies/mL) in participants for at least 4 years. To be included, a participant needed positive CMV serology and a CD4+ T cell count above 400 cells/uL. Before stimulation, PBMCs were isolated using density centrifugation and depleted of CD8+ T cells. For about 17 hours, the CD8-depleted PBMCs were stimulated with anti-CD28/CD49d costimulation, a CD40-blocking antibody, and enfuvirtide to prevent new infections. Cell sorting was performed on a Beckman Coulter MoFlo Legacy or XDP sorter, and dead cells were excluded with propidium iodide. Genomic DNA was extracted with the QIAamp DNA Mini Kit for samples above one million cells, otherwise with the Quick-DNA Microprep Kit.

This TCR came from an adult man with HIV who was CMV-seropositive. Here the chain combines TRBV15 and TRBJ1-4, and the D gene may be TRBD1, 5 bases matching. The specimen comprised CD4+ T cells sorted from PBMCs after approximately 19-hour stimulation, sampled from a patient who received antiretroviral therapy. The sample's cell subset or site label is to be understood as: CD40L-CD69- CD45RO-high memory CD4 T cells not responding to Gag peptides. The sequenced DNA is TGTGCCACCAGCAGAGAGGGAAGGGGCCGGGGGAATGAAAAACTGTTTTTT. The translation is CATSREGRGRGNEKLFF. Supplemented by the reference TRBV15 and TRBJ1-4 proteins around the CDR3, the complete variable domain is DAMVIQNPRYQVTQFGKPVTLSCSQTLNHNVMYWYQQKSSQAPKLLFHYYDKDFNNEADTPDNFQSRRPNTSFCFLDIRSPGLGDTAMYLCATSREGRGRGNEKLFFGSGTQLSVL.